The following is a T cell receptor (beta chain) sequence with its context. The sample belongs to a study of shared clonotypes between healthy human individuals. Sequencing used immunoSEQ multiplex PCR; TCRdb keeps in-frame clones, though not all of them. The data hold about 1,500,000 clones, with over 95% observed a single time. CDR1 MNHEY and CDR2 SMNVEV come from the germline V gene (reference sequence). CDR3 length equals 16 residues. The J segment lost 7 bases and the V segment lost 4 bases, leaving 6 bases of the junction unmatched. The J gene is TRBJ2-1, the V gene TRBV27, with 14 bases aligning to TRBD2. What was sequenced was naive CD4+ T cells sorted from blood. Subset indicated: CD45RA+ positively selected. The sequence came from a young man in good health. The CDR3 spells CASSSGLAGGVNEQFF. The CDR3 DNA reads TGTGCCAGCAGTTCCGGACTAGCGGGAGGTGTAAATGAGCAGTTCTTC.